These 2 T cell receptor beta chains share one sample of origin, sequenced in a study of blood T cell repertoires in COVID-19. The protocol was immunoSEQ multiplex PCR, while the TCRdb copy is restricted to in-frame clones and leaves out a portion. Of over 200,000 clones listed, about nine tenths are singletons. Sequenced material: peripheral blood. All receptors derive from a man older than 75 with acute or convalescent COVID-19.

V gene TRBV6-5 combines with J gene TRBJ2-2, with a possible D match to TRBD2 (6 bases). This CDR3 contains 14 residues. V dropped 4 bases and J dropped 8 bases, with 14 bases sitting between them. Per the germline V gene, CDR1 is MNHEY and CDR2 is SVGAGI. The CDR3 is CASSFSKGRGELFF. The DNA of the CDR3 is TGTGCCAGCAGTTTTAGTAAGGGGAGGGGGGAGCTGTTTTTT.

This chain uses TRBV28 with TRBJ1-5, with 8 positions matching TRBD1. Trimming cost V 5 bases and J 1 base; bases outside gene matches: 1. CDR3 length: 14 amino acids. Germline V gene data show CDR1 as MDHEN and CDR2 as SYDVKM. CDR3 in DNA: TGTGCCAGCAGTCGACAGGGGAGCAATCAGCCCCAGCATTTT. Amino acids: CASSRQGSNQPQHF.